Listed below are T cell receptor beta chains from one sample, sequenced in a study of naive and memory T cell subsets. MiXCR was run by TCRdb on the UMI-ligation and nested PCR reads, yielding one entry per CDR3 protein. The table shows under 35,000 distinct CDR3 sequences, with approximately 17% occurring only once. Sequencing used effector memory CD4+ T cells from blood. The origin of the receptors is a human donor in good health. Each CDR3 is given with its conserved first and last residue. D genes are given only for firm matches. Size values are once, few and many counts, or a class for expanded clones, and some rows have none.

d_gene | j_gene | abundance | v_gene | CDR3aa | CDR3nt
NA | TRBJ2-6 | NA | TRBV30 | CAWSFGGSGANVLTF | TGTGCCTGGAGTTTCGGAGGGTCTGGGGCCAACGTCCTGACTTTC
NA | TRBJ1-3 | many | TRBV6-5 | CASSQGSHGNTIYF | TGTGCCAGCAGCCAGGGATCCCATGGAAACACCATATATTTT
TRBD1 | TRBJ1-5 | many | TRBV19 | CASTRPGQGVRQPQHF | TGTGCCAGTACCAGACCGGGACAGGGGGTGAGGCAGCCCCAGCATTTT
NA | TRBJ2-4 | medium-sized | TRBV30 | CAWSPARDIQYF | TGTGCCTGGAGTCCGGCAAGGGACATTCAGTACTTC
NA | TRBJ1-4 | NA | TRBV28 | CASSLRDYRANEKLFF | TGTGCCAGCAGTCTCCGGGACTATCGAGCTAATGAAAAACTGTTTTTT
TRBD1 | TRBJ2-5 | many | TRBV28 | CASSLRGTGGETQYF | TGTGCCAGCAGTTTACGAGGGACAGGCGGAGAGACCCAGTACTTC
NA | TRBJ2-1 | NA | TRBV27 | CASSLIRGGASYNEQFF | TGTGCCAGCAGTTTAATCAGAGGTGGGGCCTCCTACAATGAGCAGTTCTTC
TRBD1 | TRBJ1-6 | many | TRBV12-5 | CASGPRDRGNSPLHF | TGTGCTAGTGGTCCCCGGGACAGAGGAAATTCACCCCTCCACTTT
NA | TRBJ1-5 | many | TRBV19 | CASTAQGMSNQPQHF | TGTGCCAGTACAGCGCAGGGGATGAGCAATCAGCCCCAGCATTTT
TRBD1 | TRBJ1-4 | NA | TRBV7-9 | CASSSDRGREKLFF | TGTGCCAGCAGCTCGGACAGGGGCAGGGAAAAACTGTTTTTT
TRBD2 | TRBJ2-5 | few | TRBV20-1 | CSARPTRLAGLKETQYF | TGCAGTGCTAGACCGACACGACTAGCGGGGTTGAAGGAGACCCAGTACTTC
NA | TRBJ2-1 | few | TRBV12-3/TRBV12-4 | CASSLVELRLLDEQFF | TGTGCCAGCAGTTTGGTCGAGTTGCGACTCTTGGATGAGCAGTTCTTC
NA | TRBJ1-1 | medium-sized | TRBV9 | CASSETPNTEAFF | TGTGCCAGCAGCGAGACACCGAACACTGAAGCTTTCTTT
NA | TRBJ2-1 | few | TRBV12-3/TRBV12-4 | CASRFLGFSYNEQFF | TGTGCCAGCCGTTTCTTGGGGTTCTCTTACAATGAGCAGTTCTTC
NA | TRBJ1-2 | many | TRBV28 | CASSFPGQWMGGYTF | TGTGCCAGCAGTTTCCCTGGACAGTGGATGGGTGGCTACACCTTC
NA | TRBJ1-4 | many | TRBV19 | CASSIGDRRIEKLFF | TGTGCCAGTAGTATAGGCGACCGGCGTATTGAAAAACTGTTTTTT
NA | TRBJ1-2 | many | TRBV5-1 | CASRAGTEDGYTF | TGCGCCAGCAGGGCCGGGACTGAAGATGGCTACACCTTC
NA | TRBJ1-2 | medium-sized | TRBV18 | CASSPTAARANYGYTF | TGTGCCAGCTCACCCACGGCAGCCAGGGCTAACTATGGCTACACCTTC
TRBD2 | TRBJ2-3 | few | TRBV20-1 | CSASVRTSGTFTDTQYF | TGCAGTGCTTCCGTTAGAACTAGCGGTACCTTCACAGATACGCAGTATTTT
NA | TRBJ2-2 | NA | TRBV20-1 | CSAPTRGLRGSTGELFF | TGCAGTGCCCCGACACGGGGATTACGAGGGAGTACCGGGGAGCTGTTTTTT
NA | TRBJ2-7 | few | TRBV6-1 | CASSAVSYEQYF | TGTGCCAGCAGTGCGGTCTCCTACGAGCAGTACTTC
NA | TRBJ2-7 | few | TRBV4-1 | CASSQEYQGGEQYF | TGCGCCAGCAGCCAAGAATATCAGGGGGGCGAGCAGTACTTC
TRBD1 | TRBJ2-1 | few | TRBV4-1 | CASSQDWGQGANEQFF | TGCGCCAGCAGCCAAGATTGGGGACAGGGGGCAAATGAGCAGTTCTTC
NA | TRBJ2-3 | NA | TRBV11-2 | CASSPAKWRTDTQYF | TGTGCCAGCAGTCCTGCCAAATGGAGGACAGATACGCAGTATTTT
NA | TRBJ2-3 | NA | TRBV7-2 | CASSSLRPTDTQYF | TGTGCCAGCAGCTCCCTGCGTCCCACAGATACGCAGTATTTT
NA | TRBJ2-5 | NA | TRBV28 | CASSPPALETQYF | TGTGCCAGCAGTCCCCCGGCTCTTGAGACCCAGTACTTC
TRBD2 | TRBJ2-1 | NA | TRBV10-3 | CAISGPTSGTNEQFF | TGTGCCATCAGCGGGCCGACTAGCGGGACCAATGAGCAGTTCTTC
NA | TRBJ2-1 | NA | TRBV21-1 | CASIGVVRARWYYNEQFF | TGTGCCAGCATAGGCGTGGTGAGGGCTCGGTGGTACTACAATGAGCAGTTCTTC
TRBD1 | TRBJ2-7 | NA | TRBV12-3/TRBV12-4 | CASSQVPGQGGEQYF | TGTGCCAGCAGTCAAGTCCCGGGACAGGGCGGCGAGCAGTACTTC
TRBD1 | TRBJ2-2 | many | TRBV3-1 | CASSQVTGVGELFF | TGTGCCAGCAGCCAAGTAACAGGGGTCGGGGAGCTGTTTTTT
TRBD1 | TRBJ1-4 | many | TRBV7-2 | CASSPPGTGVGKLFF | TGTGCCAGCAGCCCGCCCGGGACAGGGGTCGGAAAACTGTTTTTT
TRBD1 | TRBJ1-2 | many | TRBV9 | CASSAQTGSQYGYTF | TGTGCCAGCAGCGCACAGACAGGGTCGCAGTATGGCTACACCTTC
NA | TRBJ2-1 | medium-sized | TRBV28 | CASSSSLRTFF | TGTGCCAGCAGTTCGTCGCTAAGAACGTTCTTC
TRBD1 | TRBJ1-1 | few | TRBV30 | CAWRDRGKNTEAFF | TGTGCCTGGAGGGACAGGGGGAAGAACACTGAAGCTTTCTTT
NA | TRBJ1-2 | few | TRBV7-8 | CASSFTAIPKDQYGYTF | TGTGCCAGCAGCTTCACAGCGATACCCAAGGATCAATATGGCTACACCTTC
NA | TRBJ1-1 | many | TRBV3-1 | CASSQVRSEAFF | TGTGCCAGCAGCCAAGTTAGGTCTGAAGCTTTCTTT
TRBD1 | TRBJ1-1 | many | TRBV9 | CASSAGGEAEAFF | TGTGCCAGCAGCGCAGGGGGAGAGGCTGAAGCTTTCTTT
NA | TRBJ1-3 | NA | TRBV10-1 | CASSESRGGTGNTIYF | TGCGCCAGCAGTGAGTCGAGAGGAGGGACTGGAAACACCATATATTTT
NA | TRBJ1-2 | NA | TRBV28 | CASSPRGIGYGYTF | TGTGCCAGCAGTCCTAGGGGGATCGGCTATGGCTACACCTTC
NA | TRBJ2-7 | many | TRBV19 | CASSAEWGNEQYF | TGTGCCAGTAGCGCAGAGTGGGGCAACGAGCAGTACTTC
TRBD1 | TRBJ1-5 | many | TRBV6-2/TRBV6-3 | CASSDRGLSNQPQHF | TGTGCCAGCAGTGACAGGGGGCTGAGCAATCAGCCCCAGCATTTT
NA | TRBJ2-4 | NA | TRBV28 | CASEPSALAKNIQYF | TGTGCCAGTGAACCTAGCGCACTAGCCAAAAACATTCAGTACTTC
NA | TRBJ2-5 | NA | TRBV9 | CASSVGRKDPETQYF | TGTGCCAGCAGCGTAGGTCGGAAGGATCCGGAGACCCAGTACTTC
NA | TRBJ2-1 | few | TRBV20-1 | CSAPPQGLNQNEQFF | TGCAGTGCGCCCCCCCAAGGCCTTAATCAGAATGAGCAGTTCTTC